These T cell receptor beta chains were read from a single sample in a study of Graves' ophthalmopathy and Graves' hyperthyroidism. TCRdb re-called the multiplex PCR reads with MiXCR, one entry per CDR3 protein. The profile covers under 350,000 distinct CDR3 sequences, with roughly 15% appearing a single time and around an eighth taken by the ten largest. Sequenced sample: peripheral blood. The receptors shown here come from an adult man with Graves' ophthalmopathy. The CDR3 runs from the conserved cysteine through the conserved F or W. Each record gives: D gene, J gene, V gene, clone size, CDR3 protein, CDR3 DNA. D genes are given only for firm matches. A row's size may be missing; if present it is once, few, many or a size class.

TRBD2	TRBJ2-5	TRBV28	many	CASSIGRTSGGRGETQYF	TGTGCCAGCAGTATTGGACGGACTAGCGGGGGGAGGGGTGAGACCCAGTACTTC
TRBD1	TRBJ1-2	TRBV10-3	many	CAISESMWDRIGENYGYTF	TGTGCCATCAGTGAGTCGATGTGGGACAGGATTGGGGAAAACTATGGCTACACCTTC
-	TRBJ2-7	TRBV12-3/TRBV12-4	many	CASSPASLSYEQYF	TGTGCCAGCAGCCCGGCCAGCTTATCCTACGAGCAGTACTTC
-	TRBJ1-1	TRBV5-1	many	CASSLGHRNTEAFF	TGCGCCAGCAGCTTGGGACATCGGAACACTGAAGCTTTCTTT
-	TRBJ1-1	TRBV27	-	CASSRRTATEAFF	TGTGCCAGCAGTAGACGGACAGCCACTGAAGCTTTCTTT
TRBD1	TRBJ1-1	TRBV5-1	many	CASRPGTANTEAFF	TGCGCCAGCAGGCCCGGGACAGCGAACACTGAAGCTTTCTTT
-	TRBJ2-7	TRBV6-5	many	CASSTLGGADHEQYF	TGTGCCAGCAGTACATTGGGGGGCGCCGATCACGAGCAGTACTTC
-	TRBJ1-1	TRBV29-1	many	CSVEPDGPRAEAFF	TGCAGCGTTGAACCCGACGGCCCTAGGGCTGAAGCTTTCTTT
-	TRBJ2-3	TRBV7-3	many	CASSPTLFQGGADTQYF	TGTGCCAGCAGCCCCACCCTCTTCCAGGGTGGCGCAGATACGCAGTATTTT
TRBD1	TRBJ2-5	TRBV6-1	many	CASSGQGASGLGETQYF	TGTGCCAGCAGTGGACAGGGGGCATCGGGGTTAGGAGAGACCCAGTACTTC